This T cell receptor beta chain originates from a study of neoadjuvant nivolumab and ipilimumab in lung cancer. Study results and caveats: From pretherapy to surgery, tumor richness and clonality rose with dual therapy. Pretherapy blood TCR richness correlated positively with resected tumor richness.

Clones were sequenced by immunoSEQ multiplex PCR, and TCRdb holds only the in-frame ones, with some missing. The top ten clones hold approximately 7.5% of a sample with approximately 9,300 clones, approximately 80% of them seen once. This CDR3 is 15 amino acids long. Trimming cost V 2 bases and J 6 bases, with 17 bases left between them. Germline V gene data show CDR1 as SGHNT and CDR2 as YENEEA. About this clone itself: Its cognate antigen is unknown.

This TCR came from an adult with non-small cell lung cancer. Some clones in this sample may be carry-over from other donors' samples. Sample: tumor tissue, taken after neoadjuvant nivolumab, alone or with ipilimumab, at or shortly before surgery. V usage is TRBV11-3 and J usage is TRBJ2-7; tentative D call: TRBD1 (6 bases). The CDR3 bases are TGTGCCAGCAGCTTATCCCCAAAGGGGGTCGGCGAGCAGTACTTC. Encoded protein: CASSLSPKGVGEQYF.